This TCR beta chain derives from a study of T cells in Graves' hyperthyroidism and ophthalmopathy. Study overall: Peripheral blood was taken when the disease was first diagnosed, before any treatment began.

Study-wide points: Blood held most thyroid clonotypes expanded above 0.001 frequency.

With 4 bases removed from V and 6 bases from J, the gap between germline ends came to 6 bases. This CDR3 contains 12 residues. Germline CDR1 reads LNHDA; CDR2 reads SQIVND (reference sequence). The definition of stable Graves' hyperthyroidism was no ophthalmopathy progression within 18 months. Concerning this clonotype: Its specificity is not known.

Amplification of TCR beta CDR3 regions used RNA as the template. Researchers ran a first-round RT-PCR on the TCR CDR3 using the HTBI primer set. TCRdb analysed the multiplex PCR reads with MiXCR anew, one entry per CDR3 protein. Counted here are over 450,000 distinct CDR3 sequences, approximately 15% occurring once; the ten biggest clones make up 15% to 20%. The TCR originated in a woman aged 18-29 years with Graves' hyperthyroidism. The specimen was blood. The chain has TRBV19 and TRBJ2-2; the D is unclear. Written as DNA, the CDR3 is TGTGCCAGTAGTACACGGGCCGGGGAGCTGTTTTTT. It codes for CASSTRAGELFF.